These 24 T cell receptor beta chains originate from one sample sequenced in a study of T cells after posttransplantation cyclophosphamide. Measured with immunoSEQ multiplex PCR; TCRdb has only the in-frame clones, and not every one. The sample is made up of around 44,000 clones, none counted only once. Sample: PBMCs. Source of these receptors: a man in his forties in good health, CMV-negative, and a related stem cell transplant donor.

This clone has ten or more counts. The chain is built from TRBV5-6 and TRBJ1-4; 9 bases map to TRBD1. The CDR3 spans 15 residues. Germline CDR1 and CDR2: SGHDT and YYEEEE. V lost 8 bases and J lost 7; bases outside the gene matches: 12. The CDR3 coding sequence is TGTGCCAGTAAATTACAGGGGGCCTTCGGTGAAAAACTGTTTTTT. Translation: CASKLQGAFGEKLFF.

The CDR3, as DNA: TGCAGCGTTGAAGGGAGACAGGGGAAAGAGACCCAGTACTTC. Protein sequence: CSVEGRQGKETQYF. The V gene is TRBV29-1, the J gene TRBJ2-5, with 8 nucleotides matching TRBD1. V shed 1 base and J 3 bases; nucleotides not matched to a gene: 4. The CDR3 sequence is 14 residues long. Germline CDR1 SQVTM, CDR2 ANQGSEA.

This clone was seen only a few times. One junction end disagrees with the germline gene, perhaps due to a read error. The chain recombines TRBV7-2 with TRBJ2-1; 13 nucleotides match TRBD2. The length of the CDR3 is 15 residues. Germline V lookup: CDR1 SGHTA, CDR2 FQGNSA. The CDR3 bases are TGTGCCGGCAGCCCGACTAGCGGGAGGATGAATGAGCAGTTCTTC. This sequence encodes CAGSPTSGRMNEQFF.

This clone came up many times. This chain links TRBV9 with TRBJ2-7; 10 nucleotides agree with TRBD1. Per germline, CDR1 SGDLS and CDR2 YYNGEE. The V segment lost 0 bases and the J segment 5 bases; nucleotides outside the gene matches: 2. This CDR3 is built from 14 residues. Here the CDR3 reads CASSVGDRGHEQYF. The CDR3 DNA reads as TGTGCCAGCAGCGTAGGGGACAGGGGCCACGAGCAGTACTTC. The variable domain in full, with the rest retrieved from reference TRBV9 and TRBJ2-7, is DSGVTQTPKHLITATGQRVTLRCSPRSGDLSVYWYQQSLDQGLQFLIQYYNGEERAKGNILERFSAQQFPDLHSELNLSSLELGDSALYFCASSVGDRGHEQYFGPGTRLTVT.

There are many counts of this clone. V usage is TRBV11-2 and J usage is TRBJ1-3; 9 nucleotides match TRBD1. V dropped 3 bases and J dropped 9; count of bases not matched to a gene: 12. CDR1 is SGHAT, CDR2 FQNNGV, per germline. The CDR3 is made up of 16 amino acids. The CDR3 coding sequence is TGTGCCAGCAGCTTGCCGACTGCCGGGACAGGGAGCACCATATATTTT. Amino acids: CASSLPTAGTGSTIYF.

This clone was counted between two and nine times. V gene TRBV28 combines with J gene TRBJ1-2; 8 nucleotides match TRBD1. There are 12 residues in the CDR3. The V gene's germline CDR1 is MDHEN and CDR2 SYDVKM. V shed 3 bases and J 8 bases; nucleotides not matched to a gene: 2. The CDR3 spells CASSLTGDGYTF. The CDR3 region has the DNA TGTGCCAGCAGTTTGACAGGGGACGGCTACACCTTC.

This clone was counted many times. J is TRBJ2-3 and V is TRBV2; TRBD1 aligns across 7 bases. Germline V lookup: CDR1 SNHLY, CDR2 FYNNEI. The CDR3 totals 15 residues. With 8 bases clipped from V and 1 base from J, the junction kept 9 bases outside the gene matches. Written as DNA, the CDR3 is TGTGCCAGCCAGGACAGGTTCCCTCGCACAGATACGCAGTATTTT. Its protein product is CASQDRFPRTDTQYF.

The DNA of the CDR3 is TGTGCCACCAGGGCCTCAGGGACTGAAGCTTTCTTT. Protein product: CATRASGTEAFF. V and J are TRBV27 and TRBJ1-1, with D tentatively TRBD1 (5 bases). Trimming stripped 10 bases from V and 5 bases from J, with 14 bases between. This CDR3 has 12 amino acids. CDR1 and CDR2 (germline): MNHEY, SMNVEV (reference sequence).

This clone has a count of ten or more. The chain has TRBV27 and TRBJ2-3; D may be TRBD2 (6 bases). Trimming cost V 7 bases and J 0 bases, with 20 bases left between them. Germline loops: CDR1 MNHEY, CDR2 SMNVEV (reference sequence). The CDR3 has 17 amino acids. CDR3 loop: CASTARPPGASTDTQYF. For the CDR3, the DNA is TGTGCCAGCACTGCTCGACCCCCGGGAGCTAGCACAGATACGCAGTATTTT.

There are many counts of this clone. The chain employs TRBV18 and TRBJ2-7, with D possibly being TRBD2 (6 bases). Germline V gives CDR1 KGHSH, CDR2 LQKENI. The CDR3 extends over 13 amino acids. V was shortened by 3 bases and J by 5 bases, with 11 bases between the two germline ends. CDR3 amino acids: CASSPTGDHEQYF. DNA of the CDR3: TGTGCCAGCTCACCGACGGGGGATCACGAGCAGTACTTC.

This clone appeared many times. The rearrangement links TRBV19 to TRBJ2-2, with 11 bases that match TRBD2. J was trimmed by 6 bases and V by 5 bases; bases with no gene match: 5. Germline V gene sequence: CDR1 LNHDA, CDR2 SQIVND (reference sequence). The CDR3 is 15 residues long. CDR3 in amino acids: CASSHLAGGAGELFF. The CDR3 bases are TGTGCCAGTAGTCACCTAGCGGGAGGCGCCGGGGAGCTGTTTTTT.

This clone has a count of ten or more. The chain couples TRBV18 to TRBJ2-2; TRBD1 matches at 7 bases. J was trimmed by 5 bases and V by 4 bases; bases with no gene match: 4. The CDR3 sequence is 14 residues long. The germline gives CDR1 KGHSH, CDR2 LQKENI. The CDR3 region is CASSQGAGTGELFF. CDR3 nucleotides: TGTGCCAGCTCACAGGGGGCAGGAACCGGGGAGCTGTTTTTT.

The rearrangement uses TRBV11-2 and TRBJ2-5; weak D call: TRBD2 (5 bases). This CDR3 has 14 residues. V lost 2 bases, J lost 2 bases, and 9 bases lay in between. Germline V gives CDR1 SGHAT, CDR2 FQNNGV. The CDR3 coding sequence is TGTGCCAGCAGCTTATACGGGGTTCAAGAGACCCAGTACTTC. Translation: CASSLYGVQETQYF.

The rearrangement uses TRBV9 and TRBJ2-7; 10 nucleotides align to TRBD1. The CDR3 has 15 residues. Per the germline V gene, CDR1 is SGDLS and CDR2 is YYNGEE. V lost 3 bases to trimming and J lost 2 bases; unmatched junction nucleotides: 5. The CDR3 here is CASSEGTGAPYEQYF. As DNA, the CDR3 is TGTGCCAGCAGCGAGGGGACAGGGGCCCCCTACGAGCAGTACTTC.

This clone was observed at least ten times. The V gene is TRBV7-2, the J gene TRBJ2-1; TRBD2 matches 12 bases. V gave up 2 bases and J gave up 5 bases; unmatched junction bases: 13. CDR3 length: 19 amino acids. Germline CDR1 SGHTA, CDR2 FQGNSA. The CDR3 DNA sequence: TGTGCCAGCAGCTTATCGGTCCTAGCGGGAGGGTTTAAACACAATGAGCAGTTCTTC. It yields the protein CASSLSVLAGGFKHNEQFF.

This clone came up many times. The chain carries TRBV7-3 and TRBJ2-7; a possible D gene is TRBD1 (6 bases). This CDR3 spans 14 amino acids. The germline CDR1 and CDR2 sequences are SGHTA and FQGTGA. V lost 5 bases, J lost 2 bases, and 13 bases lay in between. The CDR3 DNA sequence: TGTGCCAGCAGCCCGGACAGCTCTGCCTACGAGCAGTACTTC. Translation: CASSPDSSAYEQYF.

This clone was recorded at least ten times. The V gene is TRBV2, the J gene TRBJ1-5, with 11 bases fitting TRBD1. The CDR3 sequence is 17 residues long. Germline V CDR1 and CDR2: SNHLY, FYNNEI. V was pared by 5 bases and J by 0 bases, with 6 bases of the junction left unmatched. This CDR3 reads CASSSDRGLNSNQPQHF. DNA of the CDR3: TGTGCCAGCAGTTCGGACAGGGGGCTAAATAGCAATCAGCCCCAGCATTTT.

This clone has ten or more counts. This rearrangement joins TRBV27 to TRBJ2-3, with D uncertain. The germline CDR1 and CDR2 sequences are MNHEY and SMNVEV (reference sequence). The CDR3 spans 12 residues. V gave up 5 bases and J gave up 8 bases, with 11 bases separating them. CDR3 loop: CASSEESGTQYF. CDR3 in DNA: TGTGCCAGCAGTGAGGAGTCGGGTACGCAGTATTTT.

The chain joins TRBV10-3 to TRBJ2-5, with D possibly called TRBD1 or TRBD2 (5 bases each). V was shortened by 6 bases and J by 2 bases, with 10 bases between the two germline ends. Per the germline V gene, CDR1 is ENHRY and CDR2 is SYGVKD. This CDR3 is built from 13 residues. CDR3 sequence reads: CAIREDNQETQYF. As DNA, the CDR3 is TGTGCCATCAGGGAGGACAATCAAGAGACCCAGTACTTC.

Many counts were recorded for this clone. The chain carries TRBV5-1 and TRBJ2-2, with 11 bases lining up with TRBD2. The trim removed 0 bases at V and 7 bases at J, leaving 5 bases unmatched. This CDR3 comprises 16 residues. Germline CDR1 SGHRS, CDR2 YFSETQ. The CDR3 sequence is CASSLAPGLAVGELFF. CDR3 nucleotide sequence: TGCGCCAGCAGCTTGGCCCCGGGACTAGCGGTCGGGGAGCTGTTTTTT.

The sample holds many counts of this clone. CDR3 sequence reads: CASSVERGQGAWYGYTF. The CDR3 bases are TGTGCCAGCAGCGTAGAGAGAGGACAGGGGGCCTGGTATGGCTACACCTTC. The chain is built from TRBV9 and TRBJ1-2, with 11 positions matching TRBD1. V shed 0 bases, J shed 5 bases, and the junction held 9 bases outside the gene matches. This CDR3 is 17 amino acids long. Germline CDR1 and CDR2: SGDLS and YYNGEE.

This clone was observed a few times. V gene TRBV2 combines with J gene TRBJ2-7; 7 bases map to TRBD1. CDR3 size: 14 residues. Losses at the gene ends were 5 bases for V and 6 bases for J; bases not matched to a gene: 10. Germline-derived CDR1 and CDR2 are SNHLY and FYNNEI. The CDR3 protein is CASSRQGTSAEQYF. CDR3 DNA sequence: TGTGCCAGCAGTAGACAGGGAACAAGTGCCGAGCAGTACTTC.

This clone was counted many times. The chain is built from TRBV5-1 and TRBJ2-7; D perhaps matches TRBD1 (5 bases). The V gene's germline CDR1 is SGHRS and CDR2 YFSETQ. V was shortened by 3 bases and J by 2 bases, with 12 bases between the two germline ends. This CDR3 is built from 14 residues. The CDR3 bases are TGCGCCAGCAGCTCCCGACAGTACGCCTACGAGCAGTACTTC. Its translation: CASSSRQYAYEQYF.

This clone was detected ten times or more. This chain links TRBV5-4 with TRBJ1-1, with D perhaps matching TRBD1 (5 bases). There are 13 residues in the CDR3. Germline V CDR1 and CDR2: SGHNT, YYREEE (reference sequence). V was shortened by 1 base and J by 1 base, with 5 bases between the two germline ends. CDR3 loop: CASSLTGNTEAFF. The DNA for the CDR3 is TGTGCCAGCAGCTTGACAGGGAACACTGAAGCTTTCTTT.